A selection of T cell receptor beta chains follows, all from one sample in a study of cytomegalovirus exposure and HLA in healthy donors. Generated by immunoSEQ multiplex PCR, the TCRdb table keeps only in-frame clones and is missing some. The top ten hold 0.95% to 1.1% of the sample, which has over 250,000 clones, 86% seen once. Sequenced: PBMCs. The receptor source for this set is a woman under 30 in good health and CMV-seronegative. CDR3s include the opening cysteine and the closing phenylalanine or tryptophan. D genes are given only for firm matches. Expanded clones get a size class; other rows say once, few or many, or leave the size out.

d_call: TRBD1
j_call: TRBJ1-1
v_call: TRBV9
clone_size: .
cdr3_nt: TGTGCCAGCAGCACCTATCAGGGGGATGAAGCTTTCTTT
cdr3_aa: CASSTYQGDEAFF

d_call: .
j_call: TRBJ2-7
v_call: TRBV5-6
clone_size: .
cdr3_nt: TGTGCCAGCAGCTTGCGATCAGGGATCGGCTACGAGCAGTACTTC
cdr3_aa: CASSLRSGIGYEQYF

d_call: .
j_call: TRBJ2-5
v_call: TRBV2
clone_size: .
cdr3_nt: TGTGCCAGCAATAGAGGCAGGGAGGTAGAAGAGACCCAGTACTTC
cdr3_aa: CASNRGREVEETQYF

d_call: .
j_call: TRBJ2-1
v_call: TRBV5-1
clone_size: .
cdr3_nt: TGCGCCAGCAGCTTGGCCGGTCAGGGCGGCCAGGGGACGGATGAGCAGTTCTTC
cdr3_aa: CASSLAGQGGQGTDEQFF

d_call: TRBD1
j_call: TRBJ2-7
v_call: TRBV7-2
clone_size: .
cdr3_nt: TGTGCCAGCAGCTCGCGCCACGGGACAGGGGGGATTGGGTACGAGCAGTACTTC
cdr3_aa: CASSSRHGTGGIGYEQYF

d_call: .
j_call: TRBJ1-4
v_call: TRBV27
clone_size: .
cdr3_nt: TGTGCCAGCAGTTTTTTACAGCCTAATGAAAAACTGTTTTTT
cdr3_aa: CASSFLQPNEKLFF

d_call: .
j_call: TRBJ1-2
v_call: TRBV5-1
clone_size: few
cdr3_nt: TGCGCCAGCAGTACGGGCAGCGGCTATGGCTACACCTTC
cdr3_aa: CASSTGSGYGYTF

d_call: TRBD1
j_call: TRBJ2-3
v_call: TRBV28
clone_size: .
cdr3_nt: TGTGCCAGCAGTTTATCAGGGGGCGGAGATACGCAGTATTTT
cdr3_aa: CASSLSGGGDTQYF

d_call: TRBD1
j_call: TRBJ2-7
v_call: TRBV10-3
clone_size: .
cdr3_nt: TGTGCCATCAGCGACCAGCCGGGACAGGGGATTCCCTACGAGCAGTACTTC
cdr3_aa: CAISDQPGQGIPYEQYF

d_call: .
j_call: TRBJ2-1
v_call: TRBV30
clone_size: once
cdr3_nt: TGTGCCTGGAGTCTCGGACAGCCTCCGTTCTTC
cdr3_aa: CAWSLGQPPFF

d_call: TRBD1
j_call: TRBJ1-1
v_call: TRBV27
clone_size: .
cdr3_nt: TGTGCCAGCAGTCTACAGGGGGTGGGGACTGAAGCTTTCTTT
cdr3_aa: CASSLQGVGTEAFF

d_call: TRBD2
j_call: TRBJ2-1
v_call: TRBV2
clone_size: .
cdr3_nt: TGTGCCAGCAGTGAAGTCCAGCGGGGATCCTACAATGAGCAGTTCTTC
cdr3_aa: CASSEVQRGSYNEQFF

d_call: .
j_call: TRBJ2-3
v_call: TRBV2
clone_size: .
cdr3_nt: TGTGCCAGAAGGCCTAGCAGCGATACGCAGTATTTT
cdr3_aa: CARRPSSDTQYF

d_call: .
j_call: TRBJ2-7
v_call: TRBV30
clone_size: .
cdr3_nt: TGTGCCTGGAGTCCCCAGGGTAATGGAGCTGGGAACTTC
cdr3_aa: CAWSPQGNGAGNF